This record looks at one TCR beta chain sequence and its context. Its target is unknown. The intended depth for sequencing was 1 in 200,000 to 1 in 1 million T cells. The method was immunoSEQ multiplex PCR; TCRdb's version includes in-frame clones alone and lacks a portion of them. The sample carries 200,000 to 250,000 clones, 65% to 80% recorded once. This CDR3 has 12 residues. Germline V lookup: CDR1 SGHAT, CDR2 FQNNGV. Trimming removed 10 bases from V and 0 bases from J, with 10 bases in between. These data originate in a study of cytotoxic CD8 clonotypes in ibrutinib-treated CLL. Study at large: In all, roughly twelve patients were relapsed/refractory, around 15 were treatment-naive and roughly 18 were IGHV unmutated.

Study-wide points: Clonality went higher at ibrutinib response and then dropped back toward baseline at progression.

Specimen: PBMCs, collected after 12 months of ibrutinib treatment. The V call is TRBV11-2, the J call TRBJ2-7, with D uncertain. The clonotype comes from a human donor with chronic lymphocytic leukemia. The CDR3 sequence is CATREDSYEQYF. The DNA for the CDR3 is TGTGCCACCAGAGAGGACTCCTACGAGCAGTACTTC.